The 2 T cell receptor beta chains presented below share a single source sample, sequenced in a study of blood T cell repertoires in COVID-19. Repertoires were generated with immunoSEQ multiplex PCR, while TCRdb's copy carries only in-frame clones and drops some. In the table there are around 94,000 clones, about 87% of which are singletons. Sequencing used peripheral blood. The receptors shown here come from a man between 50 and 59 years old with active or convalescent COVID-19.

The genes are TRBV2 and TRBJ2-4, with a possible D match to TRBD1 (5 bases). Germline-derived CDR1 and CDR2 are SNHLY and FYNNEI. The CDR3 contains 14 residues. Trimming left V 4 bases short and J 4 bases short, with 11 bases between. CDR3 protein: CASSVGQGKNIQYF. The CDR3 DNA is TGTGCCAGCAGTGTAGGGCAGGGTAAAAACATTCAGTACTTC.

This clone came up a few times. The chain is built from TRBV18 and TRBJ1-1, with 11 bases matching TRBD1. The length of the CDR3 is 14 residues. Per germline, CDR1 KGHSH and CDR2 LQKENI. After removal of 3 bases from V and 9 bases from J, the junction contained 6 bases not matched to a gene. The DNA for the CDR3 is TGTGCCAGCTCACCCCCCGGGACAGGGGGGCAAGCTTTCTTT. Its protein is CASSPPGTGGQAFF. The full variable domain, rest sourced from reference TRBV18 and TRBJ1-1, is NAGVMQNPRHLVRRRGQEARLRCSPMKGHSHVYWYRQLPEEGLKFMVYLQKENIIDESGMPKERFSAEFPKEGPSILRIQQVVRGDSAAYFCASSPPGTGGQAFFGQGTRLTVV.